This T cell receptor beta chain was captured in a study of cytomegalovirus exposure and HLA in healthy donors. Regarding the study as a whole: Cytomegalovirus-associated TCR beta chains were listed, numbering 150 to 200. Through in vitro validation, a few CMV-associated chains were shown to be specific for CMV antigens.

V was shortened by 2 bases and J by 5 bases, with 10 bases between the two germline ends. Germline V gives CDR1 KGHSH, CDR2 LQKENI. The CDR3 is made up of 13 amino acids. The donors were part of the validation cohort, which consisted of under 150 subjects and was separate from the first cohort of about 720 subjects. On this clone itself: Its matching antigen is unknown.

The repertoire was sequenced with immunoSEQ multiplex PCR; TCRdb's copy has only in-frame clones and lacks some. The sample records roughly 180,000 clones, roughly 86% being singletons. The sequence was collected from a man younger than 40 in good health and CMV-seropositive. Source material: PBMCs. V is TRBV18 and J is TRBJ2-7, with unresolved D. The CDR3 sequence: CASSPGIDDEQYF. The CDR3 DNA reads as TGTGCCAGCTCACCAGGGATCGATGACGAGCAGTACTTC. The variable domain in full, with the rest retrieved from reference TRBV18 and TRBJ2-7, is NAGVMQNPRHLVRRRGQEARLRCSPMKGHSHVYWYRQLPEEGLKFMVYLQKENIIDESGMPKERFSAEFPKEGPSILRIQQVVRGDSAAYFCASSPGIDDEQYFGPGTRLTVT.